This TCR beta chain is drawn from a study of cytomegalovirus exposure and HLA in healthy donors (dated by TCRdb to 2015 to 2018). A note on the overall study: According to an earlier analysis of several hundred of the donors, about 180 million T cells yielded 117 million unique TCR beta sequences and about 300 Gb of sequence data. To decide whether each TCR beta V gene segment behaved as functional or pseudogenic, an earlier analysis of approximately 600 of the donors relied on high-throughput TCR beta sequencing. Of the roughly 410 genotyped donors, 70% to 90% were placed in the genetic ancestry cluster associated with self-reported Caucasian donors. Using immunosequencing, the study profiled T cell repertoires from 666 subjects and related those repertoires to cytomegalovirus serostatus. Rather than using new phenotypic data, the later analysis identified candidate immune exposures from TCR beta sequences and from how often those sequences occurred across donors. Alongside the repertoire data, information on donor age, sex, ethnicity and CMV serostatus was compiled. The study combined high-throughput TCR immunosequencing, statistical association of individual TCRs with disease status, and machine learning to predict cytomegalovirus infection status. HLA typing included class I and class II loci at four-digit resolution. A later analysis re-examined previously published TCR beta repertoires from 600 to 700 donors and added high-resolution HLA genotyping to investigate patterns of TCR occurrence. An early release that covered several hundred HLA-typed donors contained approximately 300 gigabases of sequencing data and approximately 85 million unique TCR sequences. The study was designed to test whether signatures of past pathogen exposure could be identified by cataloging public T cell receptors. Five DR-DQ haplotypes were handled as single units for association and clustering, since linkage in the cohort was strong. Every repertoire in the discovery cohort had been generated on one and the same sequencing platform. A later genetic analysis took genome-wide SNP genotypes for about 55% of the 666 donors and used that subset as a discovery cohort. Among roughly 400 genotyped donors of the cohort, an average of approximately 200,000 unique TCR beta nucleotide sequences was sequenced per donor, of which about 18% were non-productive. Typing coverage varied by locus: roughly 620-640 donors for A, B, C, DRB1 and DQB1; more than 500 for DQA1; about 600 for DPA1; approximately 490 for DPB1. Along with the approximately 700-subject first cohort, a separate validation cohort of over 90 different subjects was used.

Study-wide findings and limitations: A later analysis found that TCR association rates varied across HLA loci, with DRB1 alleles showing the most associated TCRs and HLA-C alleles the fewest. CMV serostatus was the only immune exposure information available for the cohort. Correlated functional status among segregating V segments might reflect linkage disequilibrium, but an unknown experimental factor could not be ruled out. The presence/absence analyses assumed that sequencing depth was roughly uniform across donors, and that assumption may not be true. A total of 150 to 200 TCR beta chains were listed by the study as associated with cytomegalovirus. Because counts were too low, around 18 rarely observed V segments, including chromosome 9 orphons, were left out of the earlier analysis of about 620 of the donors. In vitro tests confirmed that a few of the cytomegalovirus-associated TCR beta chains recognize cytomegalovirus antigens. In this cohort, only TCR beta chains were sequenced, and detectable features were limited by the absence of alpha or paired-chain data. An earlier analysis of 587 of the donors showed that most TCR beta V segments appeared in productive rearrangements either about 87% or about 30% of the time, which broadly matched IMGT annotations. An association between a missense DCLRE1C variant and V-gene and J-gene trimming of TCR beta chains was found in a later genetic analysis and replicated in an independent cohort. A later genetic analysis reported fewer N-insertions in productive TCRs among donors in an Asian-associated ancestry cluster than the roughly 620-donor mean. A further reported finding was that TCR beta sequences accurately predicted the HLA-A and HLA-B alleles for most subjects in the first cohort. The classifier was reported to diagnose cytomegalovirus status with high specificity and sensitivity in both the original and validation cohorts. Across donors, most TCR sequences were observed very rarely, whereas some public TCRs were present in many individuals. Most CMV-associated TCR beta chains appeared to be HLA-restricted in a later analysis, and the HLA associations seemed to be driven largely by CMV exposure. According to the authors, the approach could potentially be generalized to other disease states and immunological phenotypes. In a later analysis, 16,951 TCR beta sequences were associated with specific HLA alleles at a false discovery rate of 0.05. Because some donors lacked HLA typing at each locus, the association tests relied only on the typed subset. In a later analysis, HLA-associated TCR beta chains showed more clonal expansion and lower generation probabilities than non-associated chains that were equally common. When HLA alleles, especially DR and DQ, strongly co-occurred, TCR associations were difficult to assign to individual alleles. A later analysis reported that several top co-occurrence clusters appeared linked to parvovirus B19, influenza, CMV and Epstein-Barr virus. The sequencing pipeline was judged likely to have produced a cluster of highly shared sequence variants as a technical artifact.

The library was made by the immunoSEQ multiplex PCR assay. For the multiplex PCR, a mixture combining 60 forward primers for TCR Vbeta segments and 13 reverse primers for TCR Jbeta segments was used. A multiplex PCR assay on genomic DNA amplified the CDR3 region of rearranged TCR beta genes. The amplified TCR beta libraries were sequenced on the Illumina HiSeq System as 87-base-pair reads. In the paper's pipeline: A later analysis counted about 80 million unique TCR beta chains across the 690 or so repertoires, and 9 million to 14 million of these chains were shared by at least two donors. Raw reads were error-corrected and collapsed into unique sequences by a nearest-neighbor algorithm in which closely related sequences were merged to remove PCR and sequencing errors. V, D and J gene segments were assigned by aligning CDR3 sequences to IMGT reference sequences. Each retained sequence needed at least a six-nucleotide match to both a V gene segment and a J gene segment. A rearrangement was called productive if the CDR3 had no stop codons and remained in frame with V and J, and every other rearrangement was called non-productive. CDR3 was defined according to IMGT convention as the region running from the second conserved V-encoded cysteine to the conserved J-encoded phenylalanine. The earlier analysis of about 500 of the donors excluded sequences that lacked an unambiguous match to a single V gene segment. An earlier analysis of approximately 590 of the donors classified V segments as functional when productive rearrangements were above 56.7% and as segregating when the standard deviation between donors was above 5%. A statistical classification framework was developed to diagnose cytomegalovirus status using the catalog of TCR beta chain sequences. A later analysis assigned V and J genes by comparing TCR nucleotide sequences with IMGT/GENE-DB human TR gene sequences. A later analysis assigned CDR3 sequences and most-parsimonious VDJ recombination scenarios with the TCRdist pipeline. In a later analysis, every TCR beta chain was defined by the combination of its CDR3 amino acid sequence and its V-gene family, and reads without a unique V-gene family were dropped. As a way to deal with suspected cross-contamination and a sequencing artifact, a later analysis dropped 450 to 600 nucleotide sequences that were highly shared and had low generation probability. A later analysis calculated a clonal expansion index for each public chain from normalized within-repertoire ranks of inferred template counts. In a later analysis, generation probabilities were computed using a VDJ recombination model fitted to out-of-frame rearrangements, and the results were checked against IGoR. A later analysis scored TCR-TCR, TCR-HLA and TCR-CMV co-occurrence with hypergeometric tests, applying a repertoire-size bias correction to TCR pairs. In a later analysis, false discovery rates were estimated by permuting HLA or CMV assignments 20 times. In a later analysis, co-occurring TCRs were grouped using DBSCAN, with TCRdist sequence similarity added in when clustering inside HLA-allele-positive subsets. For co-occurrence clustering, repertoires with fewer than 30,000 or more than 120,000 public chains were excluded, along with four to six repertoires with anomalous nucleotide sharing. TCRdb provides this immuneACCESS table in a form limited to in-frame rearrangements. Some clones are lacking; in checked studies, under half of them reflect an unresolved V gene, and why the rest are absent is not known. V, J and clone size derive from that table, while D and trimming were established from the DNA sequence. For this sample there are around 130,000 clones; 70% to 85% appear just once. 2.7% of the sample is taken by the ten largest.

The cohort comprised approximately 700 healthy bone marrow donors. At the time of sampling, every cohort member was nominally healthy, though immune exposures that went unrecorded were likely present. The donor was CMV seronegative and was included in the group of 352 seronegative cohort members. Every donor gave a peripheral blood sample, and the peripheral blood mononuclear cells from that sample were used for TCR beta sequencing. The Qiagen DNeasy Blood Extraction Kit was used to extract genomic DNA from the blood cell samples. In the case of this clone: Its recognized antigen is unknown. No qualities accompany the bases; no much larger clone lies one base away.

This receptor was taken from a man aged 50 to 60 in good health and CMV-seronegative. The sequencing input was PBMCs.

DNA sequence: TGTGCCAGCTTATTATCCGTTCGGAGCACAGATACGCAGTATTTT. This gives the protein CASLLSVRSTDTQYF. Recombination linked TRBV6-6 to TRBJ2-3; too little of a D gene remains to name it. CDR1 is given as MNHNY and CDR2 as SVGAGI, both from the germline V gene (reference sequence). Deletion took 8 bases off V and 0 bases off J, with a span of 15 bases between the germline ends. There are 15 amino acids in the CDR3, from cysteine to phenylalanine inclusive. Only CDR3 DNA remains: 45 bases, in frame from the first base.